This note documents a single T cell receptor beta chain sequence. This specimen comes from a study of T-cell memory formation after mild COVID-19. This CDR3 spans 13 amino acids. Trimming removed 2 bases from V and 3 bases from J, with 7 bases in between. Germline V gene lookup returns CDR1 SGHTA and CDR2 FQGNSA. UMIs and sample barcodes were carried by the TCR alpha and TCR beta cDNA libraries that 5'RACE produced using constant-segment primers. TCRdb fed the 5' RACE reads into MiXCR, producing one record per CDR3 protein. The repertoire holds approximately 60,000 distinct CDR3 sequences, with 9% to 9.5% as singletons.

Sequencing was carried out using PBMCs or a T cell subset sorted from them (not recorded which). This TCR was recovered from a man aged 18 to 30 who had mild COVID-19 (a few samples of this study predate the infection). Cell type and time point are not known. The chain recombines TRBV7-2 with TRBJ2-5; no firm D call. This CDR3 is CASSLRQEETQYF. The CDR3 DNA follows: TGTGCCAGCAGCTTACGGCAGGAAGAGACCCAGTACTTC.